Listed here is a single T cell receptor (beta chain). Its antigen is unidentified. DNA was extracted from about 1-10 million thawed cryopreserved PBMC. Researchers report immunoSEQ v3.0 was run at survey level. Sequencing used immunoSEQ multiplex PCR; TCRdb keeps in-frame clones, though not all of them. The sample has more than 20,000 clones; 83% are singletons. This sample was included in a study of long-term antiretroviral therapy in people with HIV. Study conclusions and caveats: Across all time points, the repertoire was dominated by clones that expanded before ART. Specimen acquisition occurred between about 2004 and 2018, potentially under older ART regimens. Relative to control repertoires, HIV repertoires exhibited narrower CDR3 length ranges.

The CDR3 runs to 12 residues. Germline V lookup: CDR1 MDHEN, CDR2 SYDVKM. V was cut by 5 bases and J by 7 bases, with 11 bases left in between. This specimen consisted of unsorted PBMCs, obtained 3 years after starting antiretroviral therapy. The TCR comes from a man younger than 35 with HIV. The genes are TRBV28 and TRBJ2-5; no definite D call. DNA for the CDR3: TGTGCCAGCAGTGACCATAGGTGGACCCAGTACTTC. Its protein product is CASSDHRWTQYF.